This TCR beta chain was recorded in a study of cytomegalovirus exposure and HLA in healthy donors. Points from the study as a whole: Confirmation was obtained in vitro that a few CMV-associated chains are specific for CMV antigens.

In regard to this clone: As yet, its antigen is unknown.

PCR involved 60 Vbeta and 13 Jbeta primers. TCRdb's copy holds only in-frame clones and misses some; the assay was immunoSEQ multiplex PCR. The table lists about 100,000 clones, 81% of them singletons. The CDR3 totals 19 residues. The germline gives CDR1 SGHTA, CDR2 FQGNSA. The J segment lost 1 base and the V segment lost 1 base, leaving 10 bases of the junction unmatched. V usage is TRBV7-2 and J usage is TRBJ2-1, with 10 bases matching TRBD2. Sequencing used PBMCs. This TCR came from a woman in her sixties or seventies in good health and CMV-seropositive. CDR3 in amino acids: CASSLGGLLSGRSYNEQFF. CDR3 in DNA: TGTGCCAGCAGCTTAGGGGGCCTCCTTAGCGGGAGGTCCTACAATGAGCAGTTCTTC. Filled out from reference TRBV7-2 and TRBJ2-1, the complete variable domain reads GAGVSQSPSNKVTEKGKDVELRCDPISGHTALYWYRQSLGQGLEFLIYFQGNSAPDKSGLPSDRFSAERTGGSVSTLTIQRTQQEDSAVYLCASSLGGLLSGRSYNEQFFGPGTRLTVL.